Below, 29 T cell receptor beta chains from the same sample are listed, as sequenced in a study of blood T cell repertoires in COVID-19 (dated by TCRdb to the early 2020s). The library was made by the immunoSEQ multiplex PCR assay. In its TCRdb copy, this immuneACCESS table keeps in-frame sequences only and misses some clones. Where compared with another copy, unresolved V genes explain less than half of these, and the others have no known cause. The sample contains hundreds of thousands of clones, around 88% of them found a single time. The ten largest clones add up to roughly 13% of the sample. The sample was peripheral blood. The source is a woman aged 45 to 65 with COVID-19, enrolled during active disease.

The CDR3 spells CASSYRTWEFF. CDR3 nucleotide sequence: TGTGCCAGCAGTTACAGGACATGGGAGTTCTTC. The chain is built from TRBV6-5 and TRBJ2-1; D is perhaps TRBD1 (5 bases). Trimming took off 2 bases at V and 14 bases at J, with 10 bases between the two ends. Germline values: CDR1 MNHEY, CDR2 SVGAGI. The CDR3 runs 11 residues.

The chain uses TRBV28 and TRBJ1-5; weak D call: TRBD1 (5 bases). V was clipped by 2 bases and J by 1 base, with 9 bases between them. This CDR3 comprises 15 residues. The germline CDR1 and CDR2 sequences are MDHEN and SYDVKM. The CDR3 spells CASSLAGLSNQPQHF. The CDR3, as DNA: TGTGCCAGCAGTTTAGCGGGACTGAGCAATCAGCCCCAGCATTTT.

J is TRBJ2-1 and V is TRBV29-1; D call uncertain. V gave up 6 bases and J gave up 9 bases, with 15 bases separating them. From germline, CDR1 is SQVTM and CDR2 ANQGSEA. The CDR3 sequence is 12 residues long. The CDR3, as DNA: TGCAGCGTCCGGAGTACCGGGTTTGAGCAGTTCTTC. Translating gives CSVRSTGFEQFF.

DNA of the CDR3: TGTGCCAGCAGTGACCGGGAAAATAATGAAAAACTGTTTTTT. Its translation is CASSDRENNEKLFF. The V and J genes are TRBV25-1 and TRBJ1-4; D uncertain. The V gene's germline CDR1 is MGHDK and CDR2 SYGVNS. Trimming cost V 3 bases and J 4 bases, with 9 bases left between them. CDR3 size: 14 residues. Drawing the rest from reference TRBV25-1 and TRBJ1-4, the complete variable domain is EADIYQTPRYLVIGTGKKITLECSQTMGHDKMYWYQQDPGMELHLIHYSYGVNSTEKGDLSSESTVSRIRTEHFPLTLESARPSHTSQYLCASSDRENNEKLFFGSGTQLSVL.

V usage is TRBV6-6 and J usage is TRBJ1-5; D is unclear. Per the germline V gene, CDR1 is MNHNY and CDR2 is SVGAGI (reference sequence). The CDR3 length is 13 residues. Trimming left V 6 bases short and J 6 bases short, with 12 bases between. The CDR3 sequence is CASSPDSIQPQHF. In DNA form, the CDR3 reads TGTGCCAGCAGCCCGGACTCCATTCAGCCCCAGCATTTT.

This sequence joins TRBV6-5 and TRBJ1-1, with D tentatively TRBD1 (5 bases). The germline CDR1 and CDR2 sequences are MNHEY and SVGAGI. CDR3 length equals 12 residues. The V end lost 5 bases, the J end lost 7 bases, and 11 bases lay between the germline ends. CDR3 bases: TGTGCCAGCAGTCTTTGGAGGGGTGAAGCTTTCTTT. Translating it yields CASSLWRGEAFF.

V usage is TRBV5-5 and J usage is TRBJ2-3; no firm D call. The V end was cut by 0 bases, the J end by 1 base, with 6 bases between. This CDR3 has 14 amino acids. Looked up from germline, CDR1 is SGHKS and CDR2 is YYEKEE (reference sequence). The CDR3 protein is CASSLDPGTDTQYF. In DNA form, the CDR3 reads TGTGCCAGCAGCTTGGACCCAGGCACAGATACGCAGTATTTT.

V is TRBV24-1 and J is TRBJ2-3, with TRBD2 matching 8 bases. Germline CDR1 and CDR2: KGHDR and SFDVKD. V was clipped by 1 base and J by 1 base; unmatched bases: 6. The length of the CDR3 is 17 residues. This CDR3 is CATSDLQRGPRTDTQYF. The CDR3 nucleotides read TGTGCCACCAGTGATTTACAGCGGGGGCCTCGCACAGATACGCAGTATTTT.

This clone was detected a few times. This chain uses TRBV9 with TRBJ2-3, with a weak D call TRBD2 (6 bases). V gave up 0 bases and J gave up 4 bases, with 12 bases separating them. Per germline, CDR1 SGDLS and CDR2 YYNGEE. The CDR3 covers 15 residues. CDR3 residues: CASSVAGVAADTQYF. DNA for the CDR3: TGTGCCAGCAGCGTAGCGGGGGTGGCGGCAGATACGCAGTATTTT.

The V and J genes are TRBV2 and TRBJ2-6, with no clear D. The CDR3 is 15 residues long. The V gene lost 1 base and the J gene lost 2 bases, with 6 bases spanning the gap. Germline assignment: CDR1 SNHLY and CDR2 FYNNEI. CDR3 bases: TGTGCCAGCAGTGAAGGGTCAGCTGGGGCCAACGTCCTGACTTTC. Residues: CASSEGSAGANVLTF. Using reference TRBV2 and TRBJ2-6 for the parts outside the CDR3, the full variable domain is EPEVTQTPSHQVTQMGQEVILRCVPISNHLYFYWYRQILGQKVEFLVSFYNNEISEKSEIFDDQFSVERPDGSNFTLKIRSTKLEDSAMYFCASSEGSAGANVLTFGAGSRLTVL.

This rearrangement joins TRBV21-1 to TRBJ1-1; TRBD1 is the table's D call, not checked against the DNA. TRBV21-1 is reported as a pseudogene. This CDR3 spans 17 amino acids. This chain's CDR3 is CASSKRPTDRLKTEAFF. As DNA, the CDR3 is TGTGCCAGCAGCAAAAGGCCCACCGACAGGTTGAAGACTGAAGCTTTCTTT.

The chain is built from TRBV30 and TRBJ2-1; TRBD2 might be the D (5 bases). CDR3 length: 13 amino acids. V dropped 4 bases and J dropped 2 bases, with 9 bases sitting between them. Germline CDR1 GTSNPN, CDR2 SVGIG (reference sequence). CDR3 residues: CAWTTGTYNEQFF. The DNA of the CDR3 is TGTGCCTGGACAACCGGGACCTACAATGAGCAGTTCTTC.

The chain recombines TRBV7-6 with TRBJ1-1; 7 nucleotides match TRBD1. From germline, CDR1 is SGHVS and CDR2 FNYEAQ. The ends lost 5 bases at V and 10 bases at J; junction bases unmatched: 10. The CDR3 covers 13 residues. In DNA form, the CDR3 reads TGTGCCAGCAGCACAGACAGGGAGAAGGTAGCTTTCTTT. Amino acid sequence: CASSTDREKVAFF.

The CDR3 DNA reads TGTGCCAGCAGGCCTAAGGGACTAGCGGGGTGGACTGAGCAGTTCTTC. It is translated as CASRPKGLAGWTEQFF. This sequence joins TRBV28 and TRBJ2-1; 13 positions agree with TRBD2. CDR3 size: 16 residues. Germline assignment: CDR1 MDHEN and CDR2 SYDVKM. V lost 6 bases and J lost 9; bases outside the gene matches: 11.

This chain links TRBV5-1 with TRBJ1-1; perhaps TRBD1 as D (6 bases). Germline CDR1 and CDR2: SGHRS and YFSETQ. This CDR3 is built from 14 residues. V gave up 7 bases and J gave up 0 bases, with 13 bases separating them. CDR3 nucleotide sequence: TGCGCCAGCGGGGGCGGAGTAATGAACACTGAAGCTTTCTTT. Residues: CASGGGVMNTEAFF.

The rearrangement uses TRBV30 and TRBJ1-1, with a weak D call TRBD1 (6 bases). V was pared by 4 bases and J by 1 base, with 10 bases between. This CDR3 comprises 13 residues. Germline CDR1 and CDR2: GTSNPN and SVGIG (reference sequence). CDR3 bases: TGTGCCTGGAACAGGGTCCAGAACACTGAAGCTTTCTTT. It specifies CAWNRVQNTEAFF.

The J gene is TRBJ2-7, the V gene TRBV7-2, with 9 bases aligning to TRBD2. This CDR3 is built from 18 residues. Trimming took 6 bases from V and 3 from J; bases not matched to a gene: 18. The V gene's germline CDR1 is SGHTA and CDR2 FQGNSA. The CDR3 sequence is CASRHLYFGGGAFYEQYF. CDR3 bases: TGTGCCAGCAGACACCTCTACTTCGGCGGGGGGGCCTTCTACGAGCAGTACTTC.

The chain employs TRBV13 and TRBJ2-1; possibly TRBD2 for D (7 bases). Trimming stripped 7 bases from V and 0 bases from J, with 22 bases between. The length of the CDR3 is 18 residues. In germline, CDR1 is PRHDT, CDR2 FYEKMQ (reference sequence). The DNA for the CDR3 is TGTGCCAGCACCTCAGTCGGGGGGCATCCTAGCTCCTACAATGAGCAGTTCTTC. It encodes CASTSVGGHPSSYNEQFF.

The chain combines TRBV19 with TRBJ2-3, with no clear D. Germline loops: CDR1 LNHDA, CDR2 SQIVND (reference sequence). The CDR3 is 16 residues long. Trimming removed 3 bases from V and 1 base from J, with 14 bases in between. The CDR3 is CASSMGPPDGTDTQYF. The CDR3 nucleotides are TGTGCCAGTAGTATGGGCCCTCCAGACGGCACAGATACGCAGTATTTT.

The chain uses TRBV6-6 and TRBJ1-3, with TRBD1 as a possible D gene (5 bases). Germline CDR1 MNHNY, CDR2 SVGAGI (reference sequence). V dropped 10 bases and J dropped 0 bases, with 13 bases sitting between them. The CDR3 sequence is 14 residues long. This chain's CDR3 is CATQDTISGNTIYF. DNA for the CDR3: TGTGCCACCCAGGACACGATCTCTGGAAACACCATATATTTT.

The chain recombines TRBV7-2 with TRBJ2-7; 8 positions agree with TRBD1. The germline gives CDR1 SGHTA, CDR2 FQGNSA. Trimming at V came to 6 bases and at J to 1 base, leaving 8 bases not matched to a gene. CDR3 length equals 15 residues. The CDR3 loop reads CASSFTGGQSYEQYF. The CDR3 DNA reads TGTGCCAGCAGTTTTACAGGGGGGCAATCCTACGAGCAGTACTTC.

The V call is TRBV11-3, the J call TRBJ2-3; 9 bases map to TRBD1. This CDR3 is built from 15 residues. V trimming: 5 bases; J trimming: 2 bases; junction bases outside the gene matches: 5. Germline V gives CDR1 SGHNT, CDR2 YENEEA. Written as DNA, the CDR3 is TGTGCCAGCAGCCCCGGGACAGGGTACACAGATACGCAGTATTTT. It encodes CASSPGTGYTDTQYF.

This clone was seen only once. J is TRBJ1-2 and V is TRBV2; 7 nucleotides line up with TRBD1. The germline CDR1 and CDR2 sequences are SNHLY and FYNNEI. The CDR3 has 13 amino acids. The V gene end was trimmed by 9 bases and the J gene end by 8 bases; junction bases not matched to a gene: 12. The CDR3 loop reads CARSTGYYEGYTF. CDR3 DNA: TGTGCCAGGTCGACAGGGTATTATGAAGGCTACACCTTC.

The V call is TRBV19, the J call TRBJ2-2; D is undetermined. With 9 bases removed from V and 5 bases from J, the gap between germline ends came to 16 bases. CDR3 length: 14 residues. The germline gives CDR1 LNHDA, CDR2 SQIVND (reference sequence). The DNA for the CDR3 is TGTGCCAGCCGTGAGGAAGGAATGACCGGGGAGCTGTTTTTT. It translates to CASREEGMTGELFF.

The chain couples TRBV19 to TRBJ1-4, with 9 positions matching TRBD1. Per the germline V gene, CDR1 is LNHDA and CDR2 is SQIVND (reference sequence). Trimming cost V 11 bases and J 3 bases; bases outside gene matches: 4. The CDR3 has 13 residues. The CDR3 DNA is TGTGCCGCAAGACAGGGGGCTAATGAAAAACTGTTTTTT. Translated, it gives CAARQGANEKLFF.

The gene calls are TRBV19 and TRBJ2-1; 9 nucleotides agree with TRBD1. CDR1 LNHDA and CDR2 SQIVND come from the germline V gene (reference sequence). J gave up 4 bases and V 6 bases, and 1 base lay outside the gene matches. The CDR3 sequence is 13 residues long. The CDR3: CASRGTGYNEQFF. Here the CDR3 DNA reads TGTGCCAGTAGGGGGACAGGGTACAATGAGCAGTTCTTC.

This chain uses TRBV19 with TRBJ1-6; tentative D call: TRBD1 (5 bases). The V gene's germline CDR1 is LNHDA and CDR2 SQIVND (reference sequence). This CDR3 contains 12 residues. Trimming left V 3 bases short and J 14 bases short, with 11 bases between. This CDR3 is CASSMGGLALHF. The DNA for the CDR3 is TGTGCCAGTAGTATGGGGGGTCTGGCCCTCCACTTT.

The chain combines TRBV3-1 (or the pseudogene TRBV3-2) with TRBJ2-6, with D possibly TRBD2 on 6 matching bases. There are 17 residues in the CDR3. V was cut by 0 bases and J by 1 base, with 10 bases left in between. From germline, CDR1 is LGHDT and CDR2 YNNKEL (reference sequence). The CDR3 DNA sequence: TGTGCCAGCAGCCAAGATGGGGGACTGTCTGGGGCCAACGTCCTGACTTTC. Translated: CASSQDGGLSGANVLTF.

V gene TRBV9 combines with J gene TRBJ1-1; D is unclear. The CDR3 covers 14 residues. Germline loops: CDR1 SGDLS, CDR2 YYNGEE. The V and J ends lost 0 bases and 3 bases respectively, with 9 bases between them. In DNA form, the CDR3 reads TGTGCCAGCAGCGTAGACATGTCTCACACTGAAGCTTTCTTT. Amino acid sequence: CASSVDMSHTEAFF.